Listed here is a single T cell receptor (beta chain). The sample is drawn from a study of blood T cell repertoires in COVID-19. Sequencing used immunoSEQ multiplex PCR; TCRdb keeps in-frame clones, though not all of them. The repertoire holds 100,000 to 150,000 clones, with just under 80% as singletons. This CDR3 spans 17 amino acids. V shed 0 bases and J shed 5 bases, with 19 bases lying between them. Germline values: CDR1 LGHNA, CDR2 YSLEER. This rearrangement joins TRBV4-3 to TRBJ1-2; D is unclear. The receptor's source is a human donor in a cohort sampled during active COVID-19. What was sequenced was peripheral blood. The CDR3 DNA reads TGCGCCAGCAGCCAAGATATCGCGGCAGCCGCCAGATATGGCTACACCTTC. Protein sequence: CASSQDIAAAARYGYTF.